This T cell receptor beta chain was sequenced in a study of T cell repertoires in aging, cancer and after chemotherapy. The template was genomic DNA from peripheral blood, not RNA. The CDR3 contains 13 residues. CDR1 is SGHTA and CDR2 is FQGNSA in the germline V gene. V was shortened by 1 base and J by 0 bases, with 3 bases between the two germline ends. Rearranged V-D-J TRB sequences were amplified with a mixed TRB-A/B primer pool. Using its own MiXCR run on the multiplex PCR reads, TCRdb lists one record per CDR3 protein. The table lists 1,500 to 2,000 distinct CDR3 sequences, roughly 24% of them singletons, with around 20% in the top ten.

The sample consisted of blood. This sequence joins TRBV7-2 and TRBJ1-1; D is unclear. The receptor comes from a human donor with a solid tumor. The CDR3 is CASSLEVNTEAFF. DNA of the CDR3: TGTGCCAGCAGCTTAGAGGTGAACACTGAAGCTTTCTTT.